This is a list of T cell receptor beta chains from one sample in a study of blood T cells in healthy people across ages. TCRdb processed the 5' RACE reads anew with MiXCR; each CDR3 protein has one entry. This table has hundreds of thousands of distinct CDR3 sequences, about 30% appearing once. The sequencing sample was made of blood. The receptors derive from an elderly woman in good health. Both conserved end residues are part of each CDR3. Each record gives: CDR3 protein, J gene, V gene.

cdr3_aa: CASMVTGAEQYF; j_call: TRBJ2-7; v_call: TRBV10-2
cdr3_aa: CASSHRDRGSPLHF; j_call: TRBJ1-6; v_call: TRBV12-3/TRBV12-4
cdr3_aa: CASSTPFSGISGKLFF; j_call: TRBJ1-4; v_call: TRBV7-2
cdr3_aa: CASSLGRPNEQYF; j_call: TRBJ2-7; v_call: TRBV5-1
cdr3_aa: CAWSKIRAGGISDTQYF; j_call: TRBJ2-3; v_call: TRBV30
cdr3_aa: CSAMIPGTGHGYTF; j_call: TRBJ1-2; v_call: TRBV20-1
cdr3_aa: CATSVQGAGETQYF; j_call: TRBJ2-5; v_call: TRBV24-1
cdr3_aa: CASQSRQGISTDTQYF; j_call: TRBJ2-3; v_call: TRBV28
cdr3_aa: CAVRDTHYEQYF; j_call: TRBJ2-7; v_call: TRBV6-2/TRBV6-3
cdr3_aa: CASSLVSNALKLFF; j_call: TRBJ1-4; v_call: TRBV5-5
cdr3_aa: CASSQPTSHGYTF; j_call: TRBJ1-2; v_call: TRBV18
cdr3_aa: CVSSQTVRQQETQYF; j_call: TRBJ2-5; v_call: TRBV3-1
cdr3_aa: CASSEGIVVGDGQPNTEAFF; j_call: TRBJ1-1; v_call: TRBV6-1
cdr3_aa: CASSPRRGARVDTQYF; j_call: TRBJ2-3; v_call: TRBV12-3/TRBV12-4
cdr3_aa: CASSESGVLNTEAFF; j_call: TRBJ1-1; v_call: TRBV25-1
cdr3_aa: CASSLQGYDEQFF; j_call: TRBJ2-1; v_call: TRBV7-2
cdr3_aa: CASSFQAATNEKLFF; j_call: TRBJ1-4; v_call: TRBV5-1
cdr3_aa: CSASLDSFTEAFF; j_call: TRBJ1-1; v_call: TRBV20-1
cdr3_aa: CSARDGLGYGYTF; j_call: TRBJ1-2; v_call: TRBV20-1